Below, one TCR beta chain is given with its context. The antigen remains undetermined. These data come from a study of T cell responses to AZD1222 COVID-19 vaccine. General observations from the study: Reportedly, nearly half of unique spike TCRs recognized epitopes outside B.1.351/B.1.1.7 mutations.

Profiled with immunoSEQ multiplex PCR; TCRdb holds only in-frame clones, not every one. The sample records 150,000 to 250,000 clones, 80% to 95% being singletons. The TCR comes from an adult who received the AZD1222 COVID-19 vaccine. Here the sequenced sample was peripheral blood, taken 28 days after the second AZD1222 dose.

CDR3 nucleotides: TGTGCCAGCAGACCGCAAAGGGTGAACACTGAAGCTTTCTTT. It yields the protein CASRPQRVNTEAFF. V is TRBV11-2 and J is TRBJ1-1; D is unresolved. Germline CDR1 is SGHAT and CDR2 is FQNNGV. This CDR3 is built from 14 residues. V was shortened by 6 bases and J by 0 bases, with 11 bases between the two germline ends.